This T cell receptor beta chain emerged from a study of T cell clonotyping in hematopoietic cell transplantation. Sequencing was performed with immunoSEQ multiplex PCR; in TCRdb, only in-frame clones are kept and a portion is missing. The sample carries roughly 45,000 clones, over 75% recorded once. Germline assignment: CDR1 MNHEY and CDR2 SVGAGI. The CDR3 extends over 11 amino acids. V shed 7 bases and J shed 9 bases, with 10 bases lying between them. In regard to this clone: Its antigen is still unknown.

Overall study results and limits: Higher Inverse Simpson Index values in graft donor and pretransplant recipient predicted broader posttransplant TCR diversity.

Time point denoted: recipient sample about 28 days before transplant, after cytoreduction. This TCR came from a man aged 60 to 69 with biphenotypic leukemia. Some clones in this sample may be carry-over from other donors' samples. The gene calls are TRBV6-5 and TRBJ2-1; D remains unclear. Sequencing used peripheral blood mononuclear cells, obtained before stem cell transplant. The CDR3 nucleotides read TGTGCCAGCAATAATCGCCGTGAGCAGTTCTTC. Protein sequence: CASNNRREQFF.